This T cell receptor (beta chain) was sequenced in a study of blood T cell repertoires in COVID-19. Using immunoSEQ multiplex PCR, the repertoire was profiled, and TCRdb retains in-frame clones only, with some absent. The table records about 220,000 clones, less than 85% of them present only once. Material: peripheral blood. The receptor's source is a woman aged 80 or over with acute or convalescent COVID-19.

CDR3 in amino acids: CASSLAALGVSEKLFF. CDR3 coding DNA: TGCGCCAGCAGCTTGGCCGCGCTGGGAGTATCGGAAAAACTGTTTTTT. V and J are TRBV5-1 and TRBJ1-4; D not resolved. Germline assignment: CDR1 SGHRS and CDR2 YFSETQ. CDR3 length equals 16 residues. V was trimmed by 0 bases and J by 8 bases, leaving 17 bases between them.